This TCR beta chain was obtained from a study of blood T cell repertoires in COVID-19. Study-wide context: T cells, B-cell-depleted T cells, or PBMCs supplied cDNA or gDNA.

Sequencing was performed with immunoSEQ multiplex PCR; in TCRdb, only in-frame clones are kept and a portion is missing. The table records 40,000 to 50,000 clones, around 85% of them present only once. A single count supports this clone. Germline CDR1 reads SGHVS; CDR2 reads FNYEAQ. The CDR3 has 15 amino acids. The V and J ends lost 5 bases and 0 bases, in that order; junction bases with no gene match: 4. The TCR originated in an elderly woman with acute or convalescent COVID-19. This chain links TRBV7-6 with TRBJ1-5, with 7 bases that match TRBD1. What was sequenced was peripheral blood. CDR3 loop: CASSAGQFSNQPQHF. The CDR3, as DNA: TGTGCCAGCAGCGCGGGACAGTTTAGCAATCAGCCCCAGCATTTT.